This TCR beta chain was sequenced for a study of cytomegalovirus exposure and HLA in healthy donors. Study-level results: Specificity of three CMV-associated chains for CMV antigens was verified in vitro.

Worth noting for this clone: Its antigen is still unknown.

The PCR was carried out with 60 Vbeta primers and 13 Jbeta primers. Clones were sequenced by immunoSEQ multiplex PCR, and TCRdb holds only the in-frame ones, with some missing. The repertoire holds around 130,000 clones, with more than 70% as singletons. This CDR3 is 15 amino acids long. V trimming: 3 bases; J trimming: 4 bases; junction bases outside the gene matches: 11. Germline V gene lookup returns CDR1 SQVTM and CDR2 ANQGSEA. Healthy individuals who donated bone marrow served as the donors. Nobody wrote down the CMV serostatus of this donor. Sequencing used PBMCs. The sequence was obtained from a human donor in good health. The chain is built from TRBV29-1 and TRBJ1-2; 7 nucleotides match TRBD1. The chain's CDR3 is CSVDAKKGTAYGYTF. In DNA, the CDR3 is TGCAGCGTTGATGCCAAAAAAGGGACAGCCTATGGCTACACCTTC.